This TCR beta chain was recorded in a study of T cell responses to AZD1222 COVID-19 vaccine. Looking at the study overall: Pooled together were second doses at about 4 or about 12 weeks. Study conclusions and caveats: The donors showed a predominance of white British ancestry and of females, with possible underestimation of clonal diversity. The study sampled repertoires only after the peak T cell response. Baseline seropositivity occurred in only a handful of AZD1222 recipients.

Using immunoSEQ multiplex PCR, the repertoire was profiled, and TCRdb retains in-frame clones only, with some absent. The sample records roughly 190,000 clones, approximately 90% being singletons. A word on this clone: Its specificity is not known.

This CDR3 comprises 14 residues. The germline CDR1 and CDR2 sequences are SGHRS and YFSETQ. Trimming stripped 4 bases from V and 2 bases from J, with 10 bases between. The V call is TRBV5-1, the J call TRBJ1-3; D unresolved. The source was peripheral blood, collected on day 0 of AZD1222 vaccination. The TCR sequence derives from an adult in good health. The DNA for the CDR3 is TGCGCCAGCAGCCCAGTAGCAACTGGAAACACCATATATTTT. It translates to CASSPVATGNTIYF.